This T cell receptor beta chain was retrieved from a study of Graves' ophthalmopathy and Graves' hyperthyroidism. Study-wide findings and caveats: In blood appeared most of the expanded thyroid clonotypes whose frequency exceeded 0.001.

Trimming left V 7 bases short and J 0 bases short, with 15 bases between. The CDR3 spans 15 residues. Many counts were recorded for this clonotype. Its target is unknown. Amplification of TCR beta CDR3 regions used RNA transcripts. HTBI primers were used in a first-round RT-PCR, which preceded a second-round multiplex PCR. Each CDR3 protein is one row after TCRdb ran MiXCR on the multiplex PCR reads. This sample yields some 210,000 distinct CDR3 sequences, of which under 30% are seen a single time; 8.5% to 9.5% belongs to the top ten. The source material was peripheral blood. The TCR comes from a man in his forties or fifties with Graves' ophthalmopathy. The chain recombines TRBV12-3 or TRBV12-4 with TRBJ1-1; D uncertain. The CDR3 spells CASTNNVGMNTEAFF. CDR3 DNA: TGTGCCAGCACCAACAATGTGGGTATGAACACTGAAGCTTTCTTT.